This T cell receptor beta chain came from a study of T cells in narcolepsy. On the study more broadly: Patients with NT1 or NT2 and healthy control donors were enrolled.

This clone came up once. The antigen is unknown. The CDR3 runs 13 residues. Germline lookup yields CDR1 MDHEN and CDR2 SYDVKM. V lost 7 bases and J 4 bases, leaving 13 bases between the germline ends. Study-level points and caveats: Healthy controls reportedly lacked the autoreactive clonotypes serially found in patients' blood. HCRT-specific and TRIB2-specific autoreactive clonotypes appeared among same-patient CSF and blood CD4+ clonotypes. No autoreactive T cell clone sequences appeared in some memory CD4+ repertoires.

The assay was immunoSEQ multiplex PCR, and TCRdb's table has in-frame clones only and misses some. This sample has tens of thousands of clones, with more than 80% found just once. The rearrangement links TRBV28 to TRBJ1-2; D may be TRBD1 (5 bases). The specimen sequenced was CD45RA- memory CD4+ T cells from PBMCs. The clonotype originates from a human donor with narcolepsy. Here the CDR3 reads CASTEGTLYGYTF. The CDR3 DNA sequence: TGTGCCAGCACTGAGGGGACTCTCTATGGCTACACCTTC.